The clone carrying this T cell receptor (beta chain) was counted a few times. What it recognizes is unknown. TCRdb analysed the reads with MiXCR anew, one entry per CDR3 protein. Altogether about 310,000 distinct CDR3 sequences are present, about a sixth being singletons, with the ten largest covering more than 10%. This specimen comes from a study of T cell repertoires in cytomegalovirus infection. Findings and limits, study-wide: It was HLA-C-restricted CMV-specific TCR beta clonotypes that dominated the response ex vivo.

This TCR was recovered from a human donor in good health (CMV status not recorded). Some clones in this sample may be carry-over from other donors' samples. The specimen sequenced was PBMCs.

For the CDR3, the DNA is TGTGCCATCAGACAGGGGGCAGTCAAAAACATTCAGTACTTC. This encodes CAIRQGAVKNIQYF. The chain links TRBV28 to TRBJ2-4; TRBD1 agrees at 10 bases. Germline values: CDR1 MDHEN, CDR2 SYDVKM. The CDR3 is 14 amino acids. Germline trimming cut 10 bases from V and 3 bases from J; bases unmatched to any gene: 6.